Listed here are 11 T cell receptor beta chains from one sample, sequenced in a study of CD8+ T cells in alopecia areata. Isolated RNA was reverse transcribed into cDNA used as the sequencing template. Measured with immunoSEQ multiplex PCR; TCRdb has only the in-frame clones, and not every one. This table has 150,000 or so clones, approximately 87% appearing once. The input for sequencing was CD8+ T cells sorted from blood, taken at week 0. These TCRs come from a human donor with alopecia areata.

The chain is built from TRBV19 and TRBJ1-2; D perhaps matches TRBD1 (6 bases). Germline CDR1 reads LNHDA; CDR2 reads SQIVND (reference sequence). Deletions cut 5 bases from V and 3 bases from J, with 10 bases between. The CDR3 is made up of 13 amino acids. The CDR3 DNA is TGTGCCAGTAGTTGGACAGAACACTATGGCTACACCTTC. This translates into CASSWTEHYGYTF.

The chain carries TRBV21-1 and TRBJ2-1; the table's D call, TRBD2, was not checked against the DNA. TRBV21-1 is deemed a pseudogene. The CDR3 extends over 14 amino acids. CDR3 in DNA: TGTGCCTACGGGACTAGCGTCGCGTACAATGAGCAGTTCTTC. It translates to CAYGTSVAYNEQFF.

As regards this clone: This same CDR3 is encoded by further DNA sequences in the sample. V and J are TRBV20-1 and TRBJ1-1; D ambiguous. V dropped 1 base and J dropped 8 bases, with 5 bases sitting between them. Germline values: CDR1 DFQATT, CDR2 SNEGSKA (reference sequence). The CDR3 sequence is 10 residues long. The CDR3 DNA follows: TGCAGTGCTAGAGGGGGAGAAGCTTTCTTT. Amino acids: CSARGGEAFF.

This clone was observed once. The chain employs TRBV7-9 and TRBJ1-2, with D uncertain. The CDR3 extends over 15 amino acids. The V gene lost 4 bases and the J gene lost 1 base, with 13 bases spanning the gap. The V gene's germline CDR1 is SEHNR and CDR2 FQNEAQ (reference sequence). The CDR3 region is CASSYGLQLNYGYTF. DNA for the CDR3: TGTGCCAGCAGCTACGGGTTACAGCTTAACTATGGCTACACCTTC.

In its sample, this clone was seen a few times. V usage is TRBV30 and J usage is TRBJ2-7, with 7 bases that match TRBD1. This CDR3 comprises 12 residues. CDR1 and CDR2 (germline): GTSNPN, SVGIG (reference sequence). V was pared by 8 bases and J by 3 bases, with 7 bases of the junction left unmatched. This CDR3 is CAREGGNYEQYF. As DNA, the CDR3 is TGTGCCAGGGAAGGGGGCAACTACGAGCAGTACTTC.

This CDR3 is CASSDPGHIEQFF. CDR3 in DNA: TGTGCCAGCAGTGATCCTGGACATATCGAGCAGTTCTTC. This sequence joins TRBV2 and TRBJ2-1; tentative D call: TRBD1 (5 bases). The CDR3 has 13 amino acids. V lost 3 bases and J lost 10, with 13 bases in between. Germline CDR1 reads SNHLY; CDR2 reads FYNNEI.

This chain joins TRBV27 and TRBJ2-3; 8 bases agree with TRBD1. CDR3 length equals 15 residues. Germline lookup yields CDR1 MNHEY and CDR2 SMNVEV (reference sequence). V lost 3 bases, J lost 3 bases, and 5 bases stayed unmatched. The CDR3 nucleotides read TGTGCCAGCAGTTTTATCAGGGGGCAAACAGATACGCAGTATTTT. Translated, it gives CASSFIRGQTDTQYF.

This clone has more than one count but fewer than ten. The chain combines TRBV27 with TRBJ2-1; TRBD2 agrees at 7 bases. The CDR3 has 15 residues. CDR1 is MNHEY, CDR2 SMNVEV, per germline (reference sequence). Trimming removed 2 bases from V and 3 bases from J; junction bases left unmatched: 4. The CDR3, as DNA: TGTGCCAGCAGTTTAGGGGCTAGCGGCTACAATGAGCAGTTCTTC. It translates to CASSLGASGYNEQFF.

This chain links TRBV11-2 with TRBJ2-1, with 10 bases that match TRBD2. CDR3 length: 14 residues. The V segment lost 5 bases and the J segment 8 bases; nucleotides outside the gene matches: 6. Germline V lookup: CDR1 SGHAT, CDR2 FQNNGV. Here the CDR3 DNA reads TGTGCCAGCAGCGGAACTAGCGGGAACCATGAGCAGTTCTTC. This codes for CASSGTSGNHEQFF.

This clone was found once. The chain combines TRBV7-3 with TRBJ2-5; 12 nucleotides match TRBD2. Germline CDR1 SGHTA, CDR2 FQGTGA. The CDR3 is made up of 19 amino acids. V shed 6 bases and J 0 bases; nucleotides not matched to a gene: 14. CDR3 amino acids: CASSSRLAGASRHQETQYF. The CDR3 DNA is TGTGCCAGCAGTTCCCGACTAGCGGGAGCCAGCCGCCACCAAGAGACCCAGTACTTC.

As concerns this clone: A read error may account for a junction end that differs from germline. The CDR3, as DNA: TGTGTCAGCAGCCTCCGGGCTAGCGGGAGAAATTACGAGCAGTACTTC. Residues: CVSSLRASGRNYEQYF. The rearrangement links TRBV7-2 to TRBJ2-7; 10 bases map to TRBD2. CDR3 length: 16 residues. The germline V gene has CDR1 SGHTA and CDR2 FQGNSA.